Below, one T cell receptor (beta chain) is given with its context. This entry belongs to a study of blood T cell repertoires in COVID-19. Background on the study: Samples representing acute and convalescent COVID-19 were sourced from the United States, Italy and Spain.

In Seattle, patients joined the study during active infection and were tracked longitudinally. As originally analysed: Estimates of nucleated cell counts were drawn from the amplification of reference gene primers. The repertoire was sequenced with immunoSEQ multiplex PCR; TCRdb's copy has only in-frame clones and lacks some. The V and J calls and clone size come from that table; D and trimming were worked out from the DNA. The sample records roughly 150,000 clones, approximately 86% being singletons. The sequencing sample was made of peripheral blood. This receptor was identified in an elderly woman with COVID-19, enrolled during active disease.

As DNA, the CDR3 is TGCAGCGTTGAAGCCCGGGGACAGGGCGGAGGCTACACCTTC. This translates into CSVEARGQGGGYTF. The chain combines TRBV29-1 with TRBJ1-2, with 9 positions matching TRBD1. CDR1 and CDR2 from the germline V gene are SQVTM and ANQGSEA. V trimming: 1 base; J trimming: 8 bases; junction bases outside the gene matches: 8. CDR3 length: 14 amino acids.